The rows below give T cell receptor beta chains drawn from one sample of a study of OX40 agonist ivuxolimab in advanced cancers. Assay used: immunoSEQ multiplex PCR; TCRdb lists only in-frame clones, some missing. In the table there are 100,000 or so clones, about 85% of which are singletons. The sequences come from CD4+ or CD8+ T cells sorted from blood, collected in a trial of the OX40 agonist ivuxolimab. The receptors here all came from an adult with an advanced solid tumor such as melanoma, head and neck, liver or kidney cancer. Both conserved end residues are part of each CDR3. A D gene is named only where the DNA matches it firmly. A row's size may be missing; if present it is once, few, many or a size class.

j_call clone_size v_call d_call cdr3_nt cdr3_aa
TRBJ2-3 - TRBV4-1 TRBD2 TGCGCCAGCAGCCAAGGTTATCTAGCGGGCGACGATAGCACAGATACGCAGTATTTT CASSQGYLAGDDSTDTQYF
TRBJ2-1 - TRBV19 - TGTGCCAGTAGTTCGGCGGGCTCCTACAATGAGCAGTTCTTC CASSSAGSYNEQFF
TRBJ1-4 - TRBV6-6 - TGTGCCAGCAGTTACGGGGGCCAGAGGGTTGTAAAACTGTTTTTT CASSYGGQRVVKLFF
TRBJ2-1 - TRBV19 - TGTGCCAGTAGTATAAGCCCCGACAATGAGCAGTTCTTC CASSISPDNEQFF
TRBJ1-1 - TRBV6-1 TRBD1 TGTGCCAGCAGTGAGACAGGGGAAGCGGATGAAGCTTTCTTT CASSETGEADEAFF
TRBJ2-2 few TRBV7-2 TRBD2 TGTGCCAGCAGCCGTGGGCTAGCGGGGCTAACCGGGGAGCTGTTTTTT CASSRGLAGLTGELFF
TRBJ2-7 - TRBV28 TRBD2 TGTGCCAGCAGTGCCAGACTAGCGGGAGTCGCCTACGAGCAGTACTTC CASSARLAGVAYEQYF
TRBJ2-1 - TRBV18 - TGTGCCAGCCAACCGAGACAGAAAAATGAGCAGTTCTTC CASQPRQKNEQFF
TRBJ2-1 - TRBV11-2 - TGTGCCAGCAGCTTGGGAAATGAGCAGTTCTTC CASSLGNEQFF
TRBJ2-7 - TRBV6-1 - TGTGCCAGCAGTGAAGCGGTGGGTGATCGGGACGAGCAGTACTTC CASSEAVGDRDEQYF
TRBJ2-1 - TRBV13 TRBD2 TGTGCCAGCAGCTTACCTTTTAGACTAGCGGATGAGCAGTTCTTC CASSLPFRLADEQFF
TRBJ2-7 - TRBV11-3 - TGTGCCAGCAGCTTAGGAGGCGCCGGGCAGTACTTC CASSLGGAGQYF
TRBJ2-7 many TRBV11-3 TRBD2 TGTGCCAGCAGCGTCAGCGGGGCCTCCTACGAGCAGTACTTC CASSVSGASYEQYF
TRBJ2-2 - TRBV28 - TGTGCCAGCAGTTCAGGGAAGGACACCGGGGAGCTGTTTTTT CASSSGKDTGELFF
TRBJ2-3 few TRBV28 TRBD2 TGTGCCAGCTGCGATGGGGGGGGCACAGATACGCAGTATTTT CASCDGGGTDTQYF
TRBJ1-5 - TRBV19 - TGTGCCAGTACCTCTCAAAGGGTAAATAGGGGTGAAGAACAGCCCCAGCATTTT CASTSQRVNRGEEQPQHF
TRBJ1-4 - TRBV27 - TGTGCCAGCAGTTGGTCCGACAGTGCAAATGAAAAACTGTTTTTT CASSWSDSANEKLFF
TRBJ1-4 - TRBV18 - TGTGCCAGCCGAGATAGTAGAGATAATGAAAAACTGTTTTTT CASRDSRDNEKLFF
TRBJ2-6 - TRBV28 - TGTGCCAGCAGTTTAGTTATGGGCAGCCACTCTGGGGCCAACGTCCTGACTTTC CASSLVMGSHSGANVLTF
TRBJ2-3 - TRBV10-3 - TGTGCCATCATGGCGGGATCGAGAACAGATACGCAGTATTTT CAIMAGSRTDTQYF
TRBJ2-1 - TRBV27 - TGTGCCAGCAGTACGCCGACTCGGCGGGGATACAATGAGCAGTTCTTC CASSTPTRRGYNEQFF
TRBJ1-1 few TRBV14 TRBD1 TGTGCCAGCAGCCAAGGGAGGGGGCACGCTTTCTTT CASSQGRGHAFF
TRBJ2-5 - TRBV7-2 - TGTGCCAGCAGCTTAGATAAGGAAGAGACCCAGTACTTC CASSLDKEETQYF
TRBJ1-6 - TRBV30 - TGTGCCTGGAGTGTTGGTAGCGACGGTTCACCCCTCCACTTT CAWSVGSDGSPLHF
TRBJ2-7 few TRBV2 TRBD2 TGTGCCAGCCGGGGGACTAGGGGCTACGAGCAGTACTTC CASRGTRGYEQYF
TRBJ2-1 - TRBV5-4 - TGTGCCAGCAGCTCGCCCCGGGGAAATTACAATGAGCAGTTCTTC CASSSPRGNYNEQFF
TRBJ1-5 - TRBV19 - TGTGCCAGTAAAGGAACAGCAAATCAGCCCCAGCATTTT CASKGTANQPQHF
TRBJ2-3 - TRBV14 - TGTGCCAGCAGCCAAGTAGACAGGGAGGCGGGCGGAAGTGCAGATACGCAGTATTTT CASSQVDREAGGSADTQYF
TRBJ1-2 - TRBV4-3 - TGCGCCAGCAGCCAAGACTTTTTTGGGGAGGACAATAACTATGGCTACACCTTC CASSQDFFGEDNNYGYTF
TRBJ1-2 - TRBV5-1 - TGCGCCAGCAGCTTGGCAGGGTATGGCTACACCTTC CASSLAGYGYTF
TRBJ2-7 once TRBV27 TRBD1 TGTGCCAGCAGTTACCTAGGGGGCGGGTATAACGAGCAGTACTTC CASSYLGGGYNEQYF
TRBJ1-1 - TRBV28 - TGTGCCAGCGGAACGATTGACCGTTTT CASGTIDRF
TRBJ2-1 - TRBV7-3 TRBD1 TGTGCCAGCAGCTATACAGGGGGCAATGAGCAGTTCTTC CASSYTGGNEQFF
TRBJ2-5 - TRBV7-3 - TGTGCCAGCAGCTCCTCCCTTGAAGAGACCCAGTACTTC CASSSSLEETQYF
TRBJ2-2 - TRBV15 TRBD1 TGTGCCACCAGCAGAGATACAGGGGCTAACGGGGAGCTGTTTTTT CATSRDTGANGELFF
TRBJ1-5 - TRBV6-1 - TGTGCCAGCAGTGAAGCGGAGGGATGGGGCAATCAGCCCCAGCATTTT CASSEAEGWGNQPQHF
TRBJ2-1 - TRBV4-2 - TGTGCCAGCAGCCGTCCGGGGGGCCGAAAGGTCAATGAGCAGTTCTTC CASSRPGGRKVNEQFF
TRBJ2-2 - TRBV28 TRBD1 TGTGCCAGCAGGGACACAGGGGGGAACACCGGGGAGCTGTTTTTT CASRDTGGNTGELFF
TRBJ2-1 once TRBV2 - TGTGCCAGCAGTGTGGCTAGCCGGGTTAAGTTCTTC CASSVASRVKFF
TRBJ1-1 - TRBV18 - TGTGCCAGCTCACCCGAGTCGAACACTGAAGCTTTCTTT CASSPESNTEAFF
TRBJ2-5 - TRBV2 TRBD1 TGTGCCAGCAGGGCGAGACAGGGGGCCGGAGAGACCCAGTACTTC CASRARQGAGETQYF
TRBJ2-2 - TRBV11-2 - TGTGCCAGCTCCTGGCTACGCGGTAAATCCGGGGAGCTGTTTTTT CASSWLRGKSGELFF
TRBJ2-1 few TRBV19 - TGTGCCAGTAGTTATAGCTCCTACAATGAGCAGTTCTTC CASSYSSYNEQFF
TRBJ2-3 - TRBV19 TRBD2 TGTGCCAGTAGGTTCGGGGGGGCGGATACGCAGTATTTT CASRFGGADTQYF
TRBJ1-2 - TRBV10-3 - TGTGCCATCAGTGACAAGGGAAGTAGTGGCTACACCTTC CAISDKGSSGYTF
TRBJ2-3 - TRBV7-9 - TGTGCCAGCAGCCCAATTGGAGATACGCAGTATTTT CASSPIGDTQYF
TRBJ2-2 - TRBV15 - TGTGCCACCAGCAGAGCCTTGGGTGCCGGGGAGCTGTTTTTT CATSRALGAGELFF
TRBJ1-1 - TRBV7-9 - TGTGCCAGCAGCTTAGGGACAGCGGGTACCACTGAAGCTTTCTTT CASSLGTAGTTEAFF
TRBJ1-2 few TRBV19 TRBD1 TGTGCCAGTAAGGACCCAGGGGGGAACTATGGCTACACCTTC CASKDPGGNYGYTF
TRBJ1-1 few TRBV19 - TGTGCCAGCCGCCGGAGGGGTCGAGACACTGAAGCTTTCTTT CASRRRGRDTEAFF
TRBJ2-6 - TRBV11-2 - TGTGCCAGCAGCTCCAGGAGCTCTGGGGCCAACGTCCTGACTTTC CASSSRSSGANVLTF
TRBJ2-7 - TRBV4-1 TRBD1 TGCGCCAGCAGCCTACCAGGGACAGCCTACGAGCAGTACTTC CASSLPGTAYEQYF
TRBJ2-7 once TRBV5-6 TRBD2 TGTGCCAGCAGCATGCCGGGACTAGCGTACGAGCAGTACTTC CASSMPGLAYEQYF